The 15 T cell receptor beta chains presented below share a single source sample, sequenced in a study of CD8+ T cells in alopecia areata. RNA extraction was followed by reverse transcription into cDNA, which acted as the sequencing template. The method was immunoSEQ multiplex PCR; TCRdb's version includes in-frame clones alone and lacks a portion of them. In the table there are 90,000 to 100,000 clones, approximately 42% of which are singletons. The sequenced sample consisted of CD4+ T cells sorted from blood. Receptor source: a human donor with alopecia areata.

V usage is TRBV29-1 and J usage is TRBJ1-2; no clear D. V was trimmed by 6 bases and J by 0 bases, leaving 5 bases between them. The CDR3 runs 11 residues. CDR1 and CDR2 (germline): SQVTM, ANQGSEA. The CDR3 region has the DNA TGCAGCGTCCGCACTAACTATGGCTACACCTTC. This encodes CSVRTNYGYTF.

The CDR3 reads CASRTDRANTGELFF. The CDR3 region has the DNA TGTGCCAGCAGGACCGACAGGGCGAACACCGGGGAGCTGTTTTTT. The rearrangement uses TRBV28 and TRBJ2-2, with 7 bases matching TRBD1. The CDR3 runs to 15 residues. V gave up 6 bases and J gave up 0 bases; unmatched junction bases: 4. Germline V gene lookup returns CDR1 MDHEN and CDR2 SYDVKM.

This clone came up a few times. The chain is built from TRBV29-1 and TRBJ2-7; 7 bases are a match to TRBD1. The trim removed 7 bases at V and 7 bases at J, leaving 13 bases unmatched. Germline V gene lookup returns CDR1 SQVTM and CDR2 ANQGSEA. The CDR3 is made up of 13 amino acids. The CDR3 sequence is CSAGQVGPGEQYF. In nucleotides, the CDR3 is TGCAGCGCCGGACAGGTTGGGCCTGGAGAGCAGTACTTC.

The chain has TRBV4-2 and TRBJ2-7; D may be TRBD1 (6 bases). CDR3 size: 16 residues. Germline CDR1 reads LGHNA; CDR2 reads YNFKEQ. With 1 base removed from V and 1 base from J, the gap between germline ends came to 14 bases. CDR3 protein: CASSQGGQGGSYEQYF. CDR3 DNA sequence: TGTGCCAGCAGCCAAGGGGGACAAGGGGGTTCCTACGAGCAGTACTTC.

A few counts support this clone. CDR3 DNA sequence: TGTGCCAGCAGCTTCTTTAGCGGGAGGAATGAGCAGTTCTTC. This gives the protein CASSFFSGRNEQFF. The chain recombines TRBV13 with TRBJ2-1; 10 bases fit TRBD2. The CDR3 totals 14 residues. V lost 3 bases, J lost 7 bases, and 3 bases stayed unmatched. Germline CDR1 PRHDT, CDR2 FYEKMQ (reference sequence).

This clone was recorded a few times. J is TRBJ1-1 and V is TRBV7-9, with D uncertain. Germline V CDR1 and CDR2: SEHNR, FQNEAQ (reference sequence). The CDR3 spans 13 residues. The ends were cut back, 1 base at V and 3 bases at J, with 6 bases in the middle. The CDR3 is CASSLGEHTEAFF. The CDR3 DNA is TGTGCCAGCAGCTTAGGGGAGCACACTGAAGCTTTCTTT.

This chain uses TRBV10-2 with TRBJ1-5; D may be TRBD1 (6 bases). The CDR3 spans 16 residues. V was shortened by 6 bases and J by 0 bases, with 15 bases between the two germline ends. Per the germline V gene, CDR1 is WSHSY and CDR2 is SAAADI. The CDR3 sequence is CASSWAGVHSNQPQHF. DNA of the CDR3: TGCGCCAGCAGCTGGGCAGGGGTACATAGCAATCAGCCCCAGCATTTT.

The V and J genes are TRBV30 and TRBJ2-1; TRBD2 matches 8 bases. Trimming removed 7 bases from V and 9 bases from J; junction bases left unmatched: 11. CDR3 length equals 13 residues. Germline V lookup: CDR1 GTSNPN, CDR2 SVGIG (reference sequence). CDR3 sequence: CASLSGNSREQFF. The CDR3 DNA reads as TGTGCCTCCCTTAGCGGGAATTCACGTGAGCAGTTCTTC.

As regards this clone: Other DNA variants within this sample encode the same CDR3. The chain uses TRBV7-9 and TRBJ2-7, with D unclear. The CDR3 length is 11 residues. V was shortened by 5 bases and J by 1 base, with 3 bases between the two germline ends. From germline, CDR1 is SEHNR and CDR2 FQNEAQ (reference sequence). CDR3 residues: CASSPSYEQYF. The CDR3 nucleotides read TGTGCCAGCAGCCCATCCTACGAGCAGTACTTC.

The J gene is TRBJ1-6, the V gene TRBV30; 7 nucleotides match TRBD1. V was clipped by 4 bases and J by 7 bases; unmatched bases: 10. Germline CDR1 is GTSNPN and CDR2 is SVGIG (reference sequence). The CDR3 is 15 residues long. The CDR3, as DNA: TGTGCCTGGACCCCTCTGACAGGGAACAATTCACCCCTCCACTTT. It encodes CAWTPLTGNNSPLHF.

The gene calls are TRBV20-1 and TRBJ1-1; 7 nucleotides agree with TRBD1. V gave up 6 bases and J gave up 8 bases; unmatched junction bases: 6. The CDR3 runs to 11 residues. Per the germline V gene, CDR1 is DFQATT and CDR2 is SNEGSKA (reference sequence). This CDR3 reads CSAEGAREAFF. The CDR3 DNA is TGCAGTGCCGAGGGGGCTCGGGAAGCTTTCTTT.

This chain links TRBV4-1 with TRBJ2-2; the match to TRBD2 covers 10 bases. J was trimmed by 2 bases and V by 4 bases; bases with no gene match: 1. The CDR3 consists of 15 residues. The germline gives CDR1 MGHRA, CDR2 YSYEKL. The CDR3 sequence is CASSRTSGNTGELFF. The CDR3 coding sequence is TGCGCCAGCAGCCGGACTAGCGGTAACACCGGGGAGCTGTTTTTT.

The chain recombines TRBV9 with TRBJ2-5, with 7 bases matching TRBD1. CDR3 length: 15 amino acids. Germline-derived CDR1 and CDR2 are SGDLS and YYNGEE. V gave up 5 bases and J gave up 5 bases; unmatched junction bases: 12. CDR3: CASSAPRQGQETQYF. The DNA for the CDR3 is TGTGCCAGCAGTGCCCCCCGACAGGGTCAGGAGACCCAGTACTTC. Combining the CDR3 with reference TRBV9 and TRBJ2-5 gives the whole variable domain DSGVTQTPKHLITATGQRVTLRCSPRSGDLSVYWYQQSLDQGLQFLIQYYNGEERAKGNILERFSAQQFPDLHSELNLSSLELGDSALYFCASSAPRQGQETQYFGPGTRLLVL.

The count of this clone is one. This rearrangement joins TRBV6-6 to TRBJ1-1; D not resolved. The ends were cut back, 4 bases at V and 2 bases at J, with 17 bases in the middle. Germline V gene data show CDR1 as MNHNY and CDR2 as SVGAGI (reference sequence). CDR3 length equals 16 residues. In DNA, the CDR3 is TGTGCCAGCAGTTCCCCAATGAGAGATCCTAACACTGAAGCTTTCTTT. As protein: CASSSPMRDPNTEAFF.

For the CDR3, the DNA is TGTGCCTGGAGGGTTGGAGGGACCGGGGAGCTGTTTTTT. Its protein is CAWRVGGTGELFF. The chain is built from TRBV30 and TRBJ2-2, with D possibly matching TRBD2 (6 bases). Looked up from germline, CDR1 is GTSNPN and CDR2 is SVGIG (reference sequence). This CDR3 region has 13 residues. Trimming left V 3 bases short and J 5 bases short, with 10 bases between.